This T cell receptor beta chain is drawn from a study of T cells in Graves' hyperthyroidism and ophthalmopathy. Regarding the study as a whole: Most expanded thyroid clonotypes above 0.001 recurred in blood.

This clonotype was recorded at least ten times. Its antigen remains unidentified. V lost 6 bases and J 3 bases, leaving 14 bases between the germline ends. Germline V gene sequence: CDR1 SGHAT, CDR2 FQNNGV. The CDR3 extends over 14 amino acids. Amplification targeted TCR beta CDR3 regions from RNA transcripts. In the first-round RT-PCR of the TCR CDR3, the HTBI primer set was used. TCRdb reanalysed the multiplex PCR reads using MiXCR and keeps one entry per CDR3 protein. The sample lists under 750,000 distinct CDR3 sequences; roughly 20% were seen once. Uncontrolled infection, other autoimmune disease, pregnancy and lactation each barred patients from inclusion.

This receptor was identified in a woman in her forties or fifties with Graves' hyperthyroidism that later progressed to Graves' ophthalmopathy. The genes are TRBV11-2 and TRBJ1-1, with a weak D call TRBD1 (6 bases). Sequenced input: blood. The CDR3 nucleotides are TGTGCCAGCAGTTACAGGGTCGGGGACACTGAAGCTTTCTTT. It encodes CASSYRVGDTEAFF.